A single TCR beta chain is shown here with its context. Antigen unknown. Assay used: immunoSEQ multiplex PCR; TCRdb lists only in-frame clones, some missing. This table has about 160,000 clones, approximately 89% appearing once. The data derive from a study of cytomegalovirus exposure and HLA in healthy donors. Germline V gene lookup returns CDR1 SGHNT and CDR2 YYREEE (reference sequence). V lost 0 bases to trimming and J lost 0 bases, with 7 bases between them. The CDR3 is 15 residues long. The donors belonged to the roughly 130-subject validation cohort, separate from the approximately 670-subject first cohort. Study outcomes and limitations: Cytomegalovirus status, reportedly, was diagnosed with high specificity and sensitivity by the classifier. The listing of about 150 TCR beta chains classed them as cytomegalovirus-associated. TCR clusters originating in the first cohort tended to co-occur in the roughly 120 validation repertoires, according to a later analysis.

The receptor's source is a man aged 18 to 35 in good health and CMV-seropositive. V and J are TRBV5-4 and TRBJ2-1; D gene ambiguous. The sample comprised PBMCs. In DNA form, the CDR3 reads TGTGCCAGCAGCTTGGATGCTAGCTCCTACAATGAGCAGTTCTTC. Protein: CASSLDASSYNEQFF.